This T cell receptor (beta chain) was observed in a study of blood T cell repertoires in COVID-19. Study overall: COVID-19 samples from acute and convalescent phases originated in the United States, Italy and Spain. Sources were T cells, B-cell-depleted T cells, or PBMCs; the material itself was cDNA or gDNA.

This clone was seen only once. V shed 5 bases and J 0 bases; nucleotides not matched to a gene: 7. This CDR3 has 16 residues. CDR1 and CDR2 (germline): SGHTA, FQGTGA. Authors' processing steps: Cell counts per sample came from amplifying reference gene primers. Assay: immunoSEQ multiplex PCR; the TCRdb copy retains only in-frame clones and omits some. Clone size and V and J calls were adopted from that table, with D and trimming inferred from the DNA. The sample has 61,000 or so clones, almost 90% seen once; the top ten hold approximately 17%. V gene TRBV7-3 combines with J gene TRBJ2-3; 8 nucleotides align to TRBD2. The sample consisted of peripheral blood. The TCR originated in a woman older than 75 with active COVID-19. The CDR3 nucleotides read TGTGCCAGCAGCCAATTCAGCGGGGGCAGCACAGATACGCAGTATTTT. Encoded protein: CASSQFSGGSTDTQYF.